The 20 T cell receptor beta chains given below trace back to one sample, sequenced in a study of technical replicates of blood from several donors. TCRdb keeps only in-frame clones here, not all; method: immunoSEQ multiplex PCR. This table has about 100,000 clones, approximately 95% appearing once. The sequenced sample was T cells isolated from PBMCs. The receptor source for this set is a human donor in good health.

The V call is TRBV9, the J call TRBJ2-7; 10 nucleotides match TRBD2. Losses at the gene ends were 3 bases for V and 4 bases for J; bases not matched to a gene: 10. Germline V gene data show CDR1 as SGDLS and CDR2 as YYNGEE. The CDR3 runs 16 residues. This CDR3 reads CASSAGAGGGGYEQYF. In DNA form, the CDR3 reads TGTGCCAGCAGCGCAGGAGCGGGAGGGGGTGGATACGAGCAGTACTTC.

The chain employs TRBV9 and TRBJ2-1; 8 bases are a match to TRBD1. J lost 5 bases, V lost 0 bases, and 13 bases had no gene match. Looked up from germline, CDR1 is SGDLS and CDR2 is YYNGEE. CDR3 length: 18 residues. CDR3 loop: CASSVEVAGGTNDNEQFF. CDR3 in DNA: TGTGCCAGCAGCGTAGAAGTGGCAGGGGGCACCAACGACAATGAGCAGTTCTTC.

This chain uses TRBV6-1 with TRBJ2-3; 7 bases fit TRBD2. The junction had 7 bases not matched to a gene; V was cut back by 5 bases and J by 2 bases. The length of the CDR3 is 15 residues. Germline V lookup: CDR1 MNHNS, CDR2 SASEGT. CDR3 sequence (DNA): TGTGCCAGCAGTTTCCCTAGCGGAGTCACAGATACGCAGTATTTT. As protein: CASSFPSGVTDTQYF.

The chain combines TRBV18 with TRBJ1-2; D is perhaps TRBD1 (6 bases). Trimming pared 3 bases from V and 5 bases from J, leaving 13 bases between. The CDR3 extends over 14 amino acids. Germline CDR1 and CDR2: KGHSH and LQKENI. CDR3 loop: CASSPQGSGYGYTF. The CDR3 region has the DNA TGTGCCAGCTCACCCCAGGGGTCCGGGTATGGCTACACCTTC.

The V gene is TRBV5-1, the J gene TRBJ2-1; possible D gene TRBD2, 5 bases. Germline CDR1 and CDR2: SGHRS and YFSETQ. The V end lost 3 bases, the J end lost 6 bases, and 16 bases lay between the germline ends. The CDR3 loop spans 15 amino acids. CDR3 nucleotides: TGCGCCAGCAGCTGGATGTTAGAGGGTCCCAATGAGCAGTTCTTC. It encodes CASSWMLEGPNEQFF.

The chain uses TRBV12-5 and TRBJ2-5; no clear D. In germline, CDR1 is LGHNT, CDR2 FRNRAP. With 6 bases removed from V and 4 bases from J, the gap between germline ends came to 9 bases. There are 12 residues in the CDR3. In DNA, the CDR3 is TGTGCTAGTGGACCGGAGCCAGAGACCCAGTACTTC. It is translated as CASGPEPETQYF.

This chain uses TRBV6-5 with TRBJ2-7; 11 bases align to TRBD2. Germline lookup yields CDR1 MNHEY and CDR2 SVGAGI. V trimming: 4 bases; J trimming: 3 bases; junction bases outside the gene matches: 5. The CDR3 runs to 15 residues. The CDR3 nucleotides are TGTGCCAGCAGTTGGGGGACTAGCGGAAACTACGAGCAGTACTTC. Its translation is CASSWGTSGNYEQYF.

The CDR3: CASSQFGDWRGYTF. As DNA, the CDR3 is TGCGCCAGCAGCCAATTTGGGGACTGGCGAGGCTACACCTTC. The chain is built from TRBV4-1 and TRBJ1-2; D possibly corresponds to TRBD1 (5 bases). The germline V gene has CDR1 MGHRA and CDR2 YSYEKL. There are 14 residues in the CDR3. Trimming stripped 2 bases from V and 8 bases from J, with 15 bases between.

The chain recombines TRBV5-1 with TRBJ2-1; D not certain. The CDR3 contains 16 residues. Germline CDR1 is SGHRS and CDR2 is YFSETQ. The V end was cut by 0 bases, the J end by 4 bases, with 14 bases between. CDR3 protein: CASSLAGGGLYNEQFF. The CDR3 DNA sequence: TGCGCCAGCAGCTTGGCGGGTGGCGGATTATACAATGAGCAGTTCTTC.

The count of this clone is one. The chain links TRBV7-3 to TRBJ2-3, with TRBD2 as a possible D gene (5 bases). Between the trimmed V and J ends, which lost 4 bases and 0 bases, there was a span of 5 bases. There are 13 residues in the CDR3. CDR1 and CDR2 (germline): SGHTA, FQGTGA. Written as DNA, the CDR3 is TGTGCCAGCAGCTGGACTAGCACAGATACGCAGTATTTT. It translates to CASSWTSTDTQYF.

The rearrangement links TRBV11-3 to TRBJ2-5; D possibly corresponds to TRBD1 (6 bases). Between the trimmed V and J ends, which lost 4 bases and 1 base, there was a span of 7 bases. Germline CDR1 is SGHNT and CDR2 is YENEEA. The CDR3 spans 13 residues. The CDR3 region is CASSSDSQETQYF. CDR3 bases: TGTGCCAGCAGCTCGGACAGCCAAGAGACCCAGTACTTC.

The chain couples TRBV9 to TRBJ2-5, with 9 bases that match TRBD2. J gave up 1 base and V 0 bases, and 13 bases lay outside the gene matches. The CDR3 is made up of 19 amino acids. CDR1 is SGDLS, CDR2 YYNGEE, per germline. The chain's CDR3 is CASSVGLAGEGRPQETQYF. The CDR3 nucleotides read TGTGCCAGCAGCGTAGGCTTAGCGGGAGAAGGGCGGCCCCAAGAGACCCAGTACTTC.

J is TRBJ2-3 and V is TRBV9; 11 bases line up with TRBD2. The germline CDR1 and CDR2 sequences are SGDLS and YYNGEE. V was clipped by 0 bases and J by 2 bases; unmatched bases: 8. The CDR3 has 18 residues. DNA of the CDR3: TGTGCCAGCAGCGTAGTAGCTAGCGGGAGGCTAGACACAGATACGCAGTATTTT. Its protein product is CASSVVASGRLDTDTQYF.

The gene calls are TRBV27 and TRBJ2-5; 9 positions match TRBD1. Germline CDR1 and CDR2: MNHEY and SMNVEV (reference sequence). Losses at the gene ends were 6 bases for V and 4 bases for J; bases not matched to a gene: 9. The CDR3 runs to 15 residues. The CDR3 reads CASSRPGQGLETQYF. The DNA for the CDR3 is TGTGCCAGCAGCCGACCGGGACAGGGTTTAGAGACCCAGTACTTC.

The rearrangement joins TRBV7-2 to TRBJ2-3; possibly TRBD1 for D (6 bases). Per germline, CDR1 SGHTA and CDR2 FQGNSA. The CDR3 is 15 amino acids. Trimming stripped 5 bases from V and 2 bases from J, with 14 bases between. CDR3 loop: CASSGRGSNTDTQYF. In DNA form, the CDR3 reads TGTGCCAGCAGCGGAAGGGGGTCTAACACAGATACGCAGTATTTT.

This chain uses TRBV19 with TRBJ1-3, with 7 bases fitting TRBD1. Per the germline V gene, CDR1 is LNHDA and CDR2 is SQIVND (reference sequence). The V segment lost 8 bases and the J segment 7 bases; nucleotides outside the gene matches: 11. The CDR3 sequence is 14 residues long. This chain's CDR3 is CASGTVRQTNTIYF. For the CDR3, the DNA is TGTGCCAGTGGGACAGTTCGACAGACGAACACCATATATTTT.

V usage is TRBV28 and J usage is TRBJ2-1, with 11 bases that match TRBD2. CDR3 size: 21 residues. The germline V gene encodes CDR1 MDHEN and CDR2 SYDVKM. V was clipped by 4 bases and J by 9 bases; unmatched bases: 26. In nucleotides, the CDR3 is TGTGCCAGCAGTTACGGGGGGTTACCGAAGATAGCGGGAGGGCCCGAGCTTGAGCAGTTCTTC. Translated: CASSYGGLPKIAGGPELEQFF.

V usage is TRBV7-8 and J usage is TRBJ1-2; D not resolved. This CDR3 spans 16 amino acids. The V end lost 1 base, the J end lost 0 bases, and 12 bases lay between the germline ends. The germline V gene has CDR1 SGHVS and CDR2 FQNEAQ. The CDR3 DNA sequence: TGTGCCAGCAGCTTAGAAATCCTTATTACTAACTATGGCTACACCTTC. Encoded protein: CASSLEILITNYGYTF. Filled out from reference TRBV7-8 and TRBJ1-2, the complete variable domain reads GAGVSQSPRYKVAKRGQDVALRCDPISGHVSLFWYQQALGQGPEFLTYFQNEAQLDKSGLPSDRFFAERPEGSVSTLKIQRTQQEDSAVYLCASSLEILITNYGYTFGSGTRLTVV.

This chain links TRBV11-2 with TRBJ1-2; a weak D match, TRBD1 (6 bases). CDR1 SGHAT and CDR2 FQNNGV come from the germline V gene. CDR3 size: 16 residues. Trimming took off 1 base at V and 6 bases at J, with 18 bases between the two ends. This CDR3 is CASSLAGRGNRNGYTF. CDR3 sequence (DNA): TGTGCCAGCAGCTTAGCCGGAAGGGGGAATCGGAATGGCTACACCTTC.

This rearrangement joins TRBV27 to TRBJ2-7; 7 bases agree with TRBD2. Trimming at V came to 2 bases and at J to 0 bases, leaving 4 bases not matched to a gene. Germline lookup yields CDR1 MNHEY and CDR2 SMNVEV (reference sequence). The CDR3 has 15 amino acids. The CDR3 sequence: CASSLERGYSYEQYF. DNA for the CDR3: TGTGCCAGCAGTTTAGAGCGGGGTTACTCCTACGAGCAGTACTTC.